One and the same sample provided the 25 T cell receptor beta chains below, sequenced in a study of graft-versus-host responses after intestinal transplantation. Antigens for these TCRs are unknown. Assay: immunoSEQ multiplex PCR; the TCRdb copy retains only in-frame clones and omits some. The profile shows 85,000 to 90,000 clones, roughly 90% of them singletons. The material was unstimulated CD4+ T cells sorted from spleen or lymph node cells, obtained before transplant. The receptors were sampled from a human donor who was the organ donor for an intestinal transplant.

J is TRBJ2-2 and V is TRBV9, with 7 nucleotides matching TRBD2. In germline, CDR1 is SGDLS, CDR2 YYNGEE. The CDR3 loop spans 14 amino acids. J gave up 7 bases and V 0 bases, and 3 bases lay outside the gene matches. CDR3 sequence reads: CASSVGREHGELFF. CDR3 nucleotides: TGTGCCAGCAGCGTAGGGCGGGAGCACGGGGAGCTGTTTTTT.

The CDR3 nucleotides read TGTGCCAGCAGCTTACGAGATTCGGCCAGGGGGCAGCATGGCTACACCTTC. Translated: CASSLRDSARGQHGYTF. The chain has TRBV11-2 and TRBJ1-2; 8 bases map to TRBD1. Germline values: CDR1 SGHAT, CDR2 FQNNGV. The CDR3 covers 17 residues. After removal of 2 bases from V and 6 bases from J, the junction contained 14 bases not matched to a gene.

This chain links TRBV5-4 with TRBJ2-3; D is undetermined. Trimming cost V 2 bases and J 1 base, with 8 bases left between them. The CDR3 runs 14 residues. The germline V gene has CDR1 SGHNT and CDR2 YYREEE (reference sequence). The CDR3 region has the DNA TGTGCCAGCAGCTTATCGAGCGGCACAGATACGCAGTATTTT. Protein sequence: CASSLSSGTDTQYF.

The genes are TRBV5-8 and TRBJ2-7; D is perhaps TRBD2 (6 bases). CDR1 is SGHTS and CDR2 is YDEGEE in the germline V gene. V lost 0 bases and J 6 bases, leaving 10 bases between the germline ends. CDR3 size: 13 residues. In DNA form, the CDR3 reads TGTGCCAGCAGCTTGGGACTAGTCTCCGAGCAGTACTTC. Translated: CASSLGLVSEQYF.

The chain is built from TRBV5-1 and TRBJ2-1; the match to TRBD1 covers 7 bases. This CDR3 is built from 17 residues. V shed 3 bases and J 5 bases; nucleotides not matched to a gene: 14. Germline V gene lookup returns CDR1 SGHRS and CDR2 YFSETQ. The CDR3: CASSYPGTEGSHNEQFF. CDR3 sequence (DNA): TGCGCCAGCAGCTATCCCGGGACAGAAGGGTCTCACAATGAGCAGTTCTTC.

The chain couples TRBV21-1 to TRBJ1-3. TRBV21-1 is deemed a pseudogene. This CDR3 comprises 15 residues. The CDR3 spells CASSKLPRGGNTIYF. CDR3 DNA sequence: TGTGCCAGCAGCAAATTGCCCCGAGGCGGTAACACCATATATTTT.

The chain recombines TRBV28 with TRBJ2-7; 7 bases fit TRBD2. Germline lookup yields CDR1 MDHEN and CDR2 SYDVKM. The CDR3 consists of 13 residues. The J segment lost 2 bases and the V segment lost 6 bases, leaving 4 bases of the junction unmatched. This CDR3 reads CASRRTRAYEQYF. CDR3 nucleotide sequence: TGTGCCAGCAGACGGACTAGAGCCTACGAGCAGTACTTC.

V gene TRBV30 combines with J gene TRBJ1-1, with 7 positions matching TRBD1. CDR1 is GTSNPN and CDR2 is SVGIG in the germline V gene (reference sequence). The V gene end was trimmed by 4 bases and the J gene end by 3 bases; junction bases not matched to a gene: 5. There are 13 residues in the CDR3. The CDR3 spells CAWNRGVDTEAFF. CDR3 nucleotides: TGTGCCTGGAACAGGGGAGTGGACACTGAAGCTTTCTTT.

The J gene is TRBJ1-2, the V gene TRBV5-1; 8 positions match TRBD1. The germline gives CDR1 SGHRS, CDR2 YFSETQ. V shed 4 bases and J 4 bases; nucleotides not matched to a gene: 0. The CDR3 spans 12 residues. This CDR3 is CASSQGAYGYTF. The CDR3 DNA sequence: TGCGCCAGCAGCCAGGGGGCCTATGGCTACACCTTC.

This chain uses TRBV6-1 with TRBJ2-1; TRBD2 agrees at 9 bases. The CDR3 is 15 amino acids. The V segment lost 4 bases and the J segment 3 bases; nucleotides outside the gene matches: 4. Germline V gives CDR1 MNHNS, CDR2 SASEGT. CDR3 loop: CASSAPAGGYNEQFF. The CDR3 region has the DNA TGTGCCAGCAGTGCCCCAGCGGGGGGCTACAATGAGCAGTTCTTC.

This chain joins TRBV11-2 and TRBJ1-6; D ambiguous. Looked up from germline, CDR1 is SGHAT and CDR2 is FQNNGV. This CDR3 has 15 residues. V was trimmed by 3 bases and J by 2 bases, leaving 8 bases between them. DNA of the CDR3: TGTGCCAGCAGCTTCTCCGGGACCTATAATTCACCCCTCCACTTT. This sequence encodes CASSFSGTYNSPLHF.

The chain recombines TRBV10-3 with TRBJ2-7; the D gene is possibly TRBD2 (6 bases). Germline lookup yields CDR1 ENHRY and CDR2 SYGVKD. Between the trimmed V and J ends, which lost 11 bases and 5 bases, there was a span of 25 bases. CDR3 size: 15 residues. For the CDR3, the DNA is TGTGCCTCCCACGCGGCGGCGGGAATTTCCAACGAGCAGTACTTC. Translation gives CASHAAAGISNEQYF.

This clone appeared a single time. The rearrangement joins TRBV12-5 to TRBJ2-7, with TRBD2 matching over 8 bases. The trim removed 1 base at V and 0 bases at J, leaving 8 bases unmatched. Germline CDR1 is LGHNT and CDR2 is FRNRAP. This CDR3 region has 17 residues. The CDR3 loop reads CASGLGQLADSSYEQYF. The CDR3 DNA follows: TGTGCTAGTGGTTTGGGGCAACTAGCGGACAGCTCCTACGAGCAGTACTTC.

The rearrangement uses TRBV27 and TRBJ2-7; the match to TRBD2 covers 7 bases. The J segment lost 4 bases and the V segment lost 5 bases, leaving 14 bases of the junction unmatched. Looked up from germline, CDR1 is MNHEY and CDR2 is SMNVEV (reference sequence). This CDR3 comprises 16 residues. CDR3 DNA sequence: TGTGCCAGCAGTCCTCGGGCCTTGGGGGAGGGATACGAGCAGTACTTC. Its protein is CASSPRALGEGYEQYF.

J is TRBJ2-5 and V is TRBV7-9; 7 bases map to TRBD1. The CDR3 contains 16 residues. J lost 5 bases, V lost 5 bases, and 14 bases had no gene match. The germline V gene has CDR1 SEHNR and CDR2 FQNEAQ (reference sequence). The CDR3, as DNA: TGTGCCAGCAGCACTAATGCCGGGACAGTTGGGGAGACCCAGTACTTC. It specifies CASSTNAGTVGETQYF.

The CDR3 DNA sequence: TGTGCCAGCACTTATAACAGGGGGCCGGGGTATGGCTACACCTTC. Amino acid sequence: CASTYNRGPGYGYTF. V is TRBV6-6 and J is TRBJ1-2; TRBD1 matches at 9 bases. CDR3 length: 15 residues. In germline, CDR1 is MNHNY, CDR2 SVGAGI (reference sequence). Unmatched junction bases numbered 11, after V lost 7 bases and J lost 5 bases.

The rearrangement uses TRBV7-9 and TRBJ2-1; D gene uncertain. Germline CDR1 SEHNR, CDR2 FQNEAQ (reference sequence). The CDR3 contains 12 residues. V was shortened by 7 bases and J by 6 bases, with 10 bases between the two germline ends. In DNA, the CDR3 is TGTGCCAGCACCTCTCTTAGCAATGAGCAGTTCTTC. Amino acid sequence: CASTSLSNEQFF.

Only one count was recorded for this clone. The chain couples TRBV6-1 to TRBJ2-7, with 7 bases identical to TRBD1. The length of the CDR3 is 14 residues. Germline V gene sequence: CDR1 MNHNS, CDR2 SASEGT. V lost 6 bases to trimming and J lost 5 bases; unmatched junction nucleotides: 10. CDR3 coding DNA: TGTGCCAGCAGGAAGACAGGGAGTGGTGACGAGCAGTACTTC. Protein product: CASRKTGSGDEQYF.

This clone occurred once. This chain links TRBV7-6 with TRBJ2-3; D might be TRBD2 (6 bases). The germline CDR1 and CDR2 sequences are SGHVS and FNYEAQ. The CDR3 length is 15 residues. V lost 1 base to trimming and J lost 2 bases, with 10 bases between them. CDR3 sequence reads: CASSLGTISTDTQYF. In nucleotides, the CDR3 is TGTGCCAGCAGCTTAGGGACTATATCCACAGATACGCAGTATTTT. The entire variable domain, with the rest obtained from reference TRBV7-6 and TRBJ2-3, is as follows: GAGVSQSPRYKVTKRGQDVALRCDPISGHVSLYWYRQALGQGPEFLTYFNYEAQQDKSGLPNDRFSAERPEGSISTLTIQRTEQRDSAMYRCASSLGTISTDTQYFGPGTRLTVL.

J is TRBJ2-4 and V is TRBV11-1; the match to TRBD1 covers 7 bases. The V and J ends lost 7 bases and 5 bases, in that order; junction bases with no gene match: 5. CDR3 size: 13 residues. Germline loops: CDR1 SGHAT, CDR2 FQDESV (reference sequence). The CDR3 DNA reads as TGTGCCAGCACCCGAGGACAGGAAAACATTCAGTACTTC. This codes for CASTRGQENIQYF.

The gene calls are TRBV6-6 and TRBJ2-7; D may be TRBD2 (6 bases). This CDR3 contains 13 residues. The germline CDR1 and CDR2 sequences are MNHNY and SVGAGI (reference sequence). V was pared by 4 bases and J by 6 bases, with 13 bases between. CDR3 region: CASSSTREAEQYF. The CDR3 region has the DNA TGTGCCAGCAGTTCTACCAGGGAGGCCGAGCAGTACTTC.

The gene calls are TRBV6-5 and TRBJ1-1, with TRBD1 as a possible D gene (6 bases). There are 14 residues in the CDR3. Trimming pared 6 bases from V and 1 base from J, leaving 12 bases between. Germline V gives CDR1 MNHEY, CDR2 SVGAGI. Here the CDR3 DNA reads TGTGCCAGCAGGAATGGGGGCCCGAACACTGAAGCTTTCTTT. It is translated as CASRNGGPNTEAFF.

The chain employs TRBV28 and TRBJ2-7, with D hard to call. The CDR3 spans 16 residues. Germline loops: CDR1 MDHEN, CDR2 SYDVKM. The germline V and J ends were trimmed by 0 bases and 3 bases, with 15 bases remaining between them. In DNA, the CDR3 is TGTGCCAGCAGTTTATGGGCGGAGAGGCTCTACTACGAGCAGTACTTC. Its protein product is CASSLWAERLYYEQYF.

V and J are TRBV6-5 and TRBJ1-2, with TRBD1 identical over 10 bases. With V trimmed by 0 bases and J by 4 bases, 2 bases remained unmatched. Germline V gene sequence: CDR1 MNHEY, CDR2 SVGAGI. The CDR3 length is 15 residues. Written as DNA, the CDR3 is TGTGCCAGCAGTTACTCCGGGACAGGGGCCTATGGCTACACCTTC. It encodes CASSYSGTGAYGYTF.

This clone appeared a single time. V and J are TRBV9 and TRBJ1-2, with 7 bases matching TRBD1. V lost 4 bases and J lost 2; bases outside the gene matches: 8. The CDR3 runs 15 residues. Germline loops: CDR1 SGDLS, CDR2 YYNGEE. In DNA, the CDR3 is TGTGCCAGCAGCCCCTCGACAGGGTGGAACTATGGCTACACCTTC. Its protein is CASSPSTGWNYGYTF.